This TCR beta chain was identified in a study of cytomegalovirus exposure and HLA in healthy donors. Study-wide background: HLA-typed donors were the source of around 85 million unique TCRs held in an early data release. Findings and caveats of the study: Some TCR beta chains (roughly 160 of them) were listed as cytomegalovirus-associated. Among immune exposure information, only CMV serostatus was available. Reports indicate that TCR beta sequences accurately predicted the HLA-A and HLA-B alleles of most subjects.

Primers: 60 Vbeta forward and 13 Jbeta reverse. Sequencing used immunoSEQ multiplex PCR; TCRdb keeps in-frame clones, though not all of them. This table holds about 140,000 clones, about three quarters found once. For this clone: Antigen specificity is unknown. Relative to the germline gene, one junction end is altered; a read error may explain this.

Specimen: PBMCs. The receptor's source is a male donor in good health and CMV-seropositive.

As DNA, the CDR3 is TGTGCCAGCAGTCGGTACAATGAGCGGTTCTTC. Its translation: CASSRYNERFF. This chain uses TRBV27 with TRBJ2-1; D is uncertain. Per germline, CDR1 MNHEY and CDR2 SMNVEV (reference sequence). There are 11 residues in the CDR3.